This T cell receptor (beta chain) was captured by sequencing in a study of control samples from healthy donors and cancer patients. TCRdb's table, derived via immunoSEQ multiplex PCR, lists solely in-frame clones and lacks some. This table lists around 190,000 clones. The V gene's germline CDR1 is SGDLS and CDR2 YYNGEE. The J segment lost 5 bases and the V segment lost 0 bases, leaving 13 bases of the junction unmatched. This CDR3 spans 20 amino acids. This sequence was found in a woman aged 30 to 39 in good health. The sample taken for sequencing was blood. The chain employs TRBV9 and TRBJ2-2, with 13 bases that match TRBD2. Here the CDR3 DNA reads TGTGCCAGCAGCGTAGACGGGGTGGGACTAGCGGGGACTTGGACCGGGGAGCTGTTTTTT. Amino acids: CASSVDGVGLAGTWTGELFF.